This TCR beta chain was documented in a study of beta chain features in type 1 diabetes. CDR3 length equals 13 residues. Unmatched junction bases numbered 3, after V lost 6 bases and J lost 2 bases. Germline V CDR1 and CDR2: ENHRY, SYGVKD. Notes on this clone: Its antigen is currently unknown.

Study observations and caveats: Type 1 diabetes patients had moderately but significantly shorter TCRB CDR3s in all four CD4+ subsets.

The authors reverse transcribed all of the isolated RNA, so sequencing captured expressed TCRB transcripts. An average roughly 3.3 million reads came from naive, central memory and regulatory T cell samples. Clones were read by immunoSEQ multiplex PCR, and TCRdb kept only the in-frame ones, dropping some. The sample includes 85,000 to 110,000 clones, 25% to 30% of them seen just once. This chain uses TRBV10-3 with TRBJ1-2; 7 bases map to TRBD1. The TCR sequence derives from a woman younger than 30 with type 1 diabetes. Sequencing was done on a sample of central memory CD4+ T cells from blood. DNA of the CDR3: TGTGCCATCAGCGAGGGACAGAACTATGGCTACACCTTC. Amino acids: CAISEGQNYGYTF.